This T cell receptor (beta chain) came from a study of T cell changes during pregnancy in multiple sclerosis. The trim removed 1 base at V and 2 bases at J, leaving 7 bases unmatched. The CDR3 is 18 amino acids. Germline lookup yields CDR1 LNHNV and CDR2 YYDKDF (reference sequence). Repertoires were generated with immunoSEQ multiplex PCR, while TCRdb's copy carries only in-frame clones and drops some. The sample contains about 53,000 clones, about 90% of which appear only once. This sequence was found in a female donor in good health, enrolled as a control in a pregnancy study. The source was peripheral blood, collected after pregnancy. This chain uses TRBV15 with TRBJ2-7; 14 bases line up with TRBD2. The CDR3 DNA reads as TGTGCCACCAGCAGAGTTGGGACTAGCGGGAGTAACGCCTACGAGCAGTACTTC. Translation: CATSRVGTSGSNAYEQYF.